These 22 T cell receptor beta chains came from one sample sequenced in a study of radiotherapy plus CTLA-4 blockade in lung cancer. Sequencing used immunoSEQ multiplex PCR; TCRdb keeps in-frame clones, though not all of them. Of 45,000 or so clones listed, 73% are singletons. The specimen comprised peripheral blood, sampled from a patient treated with radiotherapy plus ipilimumab. The receptors were gathered from a human donor with non-small cell lung cancer who had a complete response to radiotherapy plus ipilimumab.

V gene TRBV7-2 combines with J gene TRBJ1-5; the D is unclear. Germline values: CDR1 SGHTA, CDR2 FQGNSA. This CDR3 is built from 16 residues. With 2 bases removed from V and 1 base from J, the gap between germline ends came to 12 bases. CDR3: CASSLRRGDSNQPQHF. The CDR3 coding sequence is TGTGCCAGCAGCTTACGGCGGGGTGACAGCAATCAGCCCCAGCATTTT.

CDR3 bases: TGTGCCACCAGCAGACAGGACAGGACAACAGATACGCAGTATTTT. It codes for CATSRQDRTTDTQYF. V gene TRBV15 combines with J gene TRBJ2-3, with 7 bases lining up with TRBD1. After removal of 2 bases from V and 3 bases from J, the junction contained 5 bases not matched to a gene. Germline V lookup: CDR1 LNHNV, CDR2 YYDKDF (reference sequence). The CDR3 is 15 residues long. Full variable domain (remainder filled in from reference TRBV15 and TRBJ2-3): DAMVIQNPRYQVTQFGKPVTLSCSQTLNHNVMYWYQQKSSQAPKLLFHYYDKDFNNEADTPDNFQSRRPNTSFCFLDIRSPGLGDTAMYLCATSRQDRTTDTQYFGPGTRLTVL.

The chain employs TRBV28 and TRBJ2-3; no clear D gene. The length of the CDR3 is 11 residues. Germline CDR1 and CDR2: MDHEN and SYDVKM. The V end lost 4 bases, the J end lost 3 bases, and 2 bases lay between the germline ends. CDR3 DNA sequence: TGTGCCAGCAGTTCTACAGATACGCAGTATTTT. Translated: CASSSTDTQYF. Using reference TRBV28 and TRBJ2-3 for the parts outside the CDR3, the full variable domain is DVKVTQSSRYLVKRTGEKVFLECVQDMDHENMFWYRQDPGLGLRLIYFSYDVKMKEKGDIPEGYSVSREKKERFSLILESASTNQTSMYLCASSSTDTQYFGPGTRLTVL.

The chain has TRBV12-5 and TRBJ2-7, with D maybe TRBD2 (6 bases). Germline assignment: CDR1 LGHNT and CDR2 FRNRAP. V lost 5 bases, J lost 3 bases, and 11 bases lay in between. The length of the CDR3 is 13 residues. In DNA, the CDR3 is TGTGCTAGTGGTCTAGGGACTCTCTACGAGCAGTACTTC. Protein: CASGLGTLYEQYF.

This sequence joins TRBV7-3 and TRBJ2-7, with D tentatively TRBD2 (6 bases). V was clipped by 1 base and J by 0 bases, with 7 bases between them. From germline, CDR1 is SGHTA and CDR2 FQGTGA. CDR3 size: 14 residues. This CDR3 is CASSLMEGSYEQYF. In DNA, the CDR3 is TGTGCCAGCAGCTTAATGGAGGGCTCCTACGAGCAGTACTTC.

The chain couples TRBV16 to TRBJ2-7; D is unresolved. The CDR3 runs to 12 residues. V dropped 0 bases and J dropped 6 bases, with 6 bases sitting between them. Germline V gene data show CDR1 as KGHSY and CDR2 as FQNENV. The CDR3 DNA reads as TGTGCCAGCAGCCAATCGGCTGGCGAGCAGTACTTC. This gives the protein CASSQSAGEQYF.

The chain combines TRBV7-3 with TRBJ2-2, with 7 bases lining up with TRBD2. The ends lost 8 bases at V and 9 bases at J; junction bases unmatched: 12. Germline CDR1 is SGHTA and CDR2 is FQGTGA. CDR3 length: 14 amino acids. The CDR3 here is CASASGTPIRELFF. CDR3 nucleotides: TGTGCCAGCGCAAGCGGGACTCCCATACGGGAGCTGTTTTTT.

The chain employs TRBV9 and TRBJ1-3, with a tentative D call TRBD1 (6 bases). The CDR3 runs 17 residues. V gave up 4 bases and J gave up 4 bases, with 21 bases separating them. Germline CDR1 reads SGDLS; CDR2 reads YYNGEE. The CDR3 sequence is CASSPLPGQSTGNTIYF. The CDR3 nucleotides are TGTGCCAGCAGCCCTCTTCCGGGACAAAGCACGGGAAACACCATATATTTT.

This clone is deemed medium-sized. This chain connects TRBV19 to TRBJ2-5; 7 nucleotides line up with TRBD1. V was pared by 4 bases and J by 4 bases, with 9 bases of the junction left unmatched. The CDR3 is made up of 15 amino acids. From germline, CDR1 is LNHDA and CDR2 SQIVND (reference sequence). In nucleotides, the CDR3 is TGTGCCAGTAGTACTGGGGCCCGGACAGGAGAGACCCAGTACTTC. Protein product: CASSTGARTGETQYF.

The gene calls are TRBV7-8 and TRBJ2-7; no reliable D call. This CDR3 has 11 amino acids. The V gene lost 5 bases and the J gene lost 1 base, with 3 bases spanning the gap. The V gene's germline CDR1 is SGHVS and CDR2 FQNEAQ. CDR3 nucleotides: TGTGCCAGCAGCCCATCCTACGAGCAGTACTTC. This codes for CASSPSYEQYF.

This clone was observed a handful of times. The chain links TRBV9 to TRBJ2-7; weak D call: TRBD2 (5 bases). The germline V gene has CDR1 SGDLS and CDR2 YYNGEE. V gave up 6 bases and J gave up 5 bases, with 18 bases separating them. The CDR3 is 14 amino acids. This CDR3 reads CASTPSGDSNEQYF. The CDR3 DNA follows: TGTGCCAGCACCCCGAGCGGAGATTCCAACGAGCAGTACTTC.

V usage is TRBV7-3 and J usage is TRBJ2-1, with 12 positions matching TRBD2. The CDR3 is made up of 18 amino acids. The trim removed 1 base at V and 7 bases at J, leaving 11 bases unmatched. The germline V gene encodes CDR1 SGHTA and CDR2 FQGTGA. The DNA for the CDR3 is TGTGCCAGCAGCTTAATGGCTAGCGGGAGGGCCGTTGTAAATGAGCAGTTCTTC. Its protein product is CASSLMASGRAVVNEQFF. The full variable domain, completed using reference TRBV7-3 and TRBJ2-1, is GAGVSQTPSNKVTEKGKYVELRCDPISGHTALYWYRQSLGQGPEFLIYFQGTGAADDSGLPNDRFFAVRPEGSVSTLKIQRTERGDSAVYLCASSLMASGRAVVNEQFFGPGTRLTVL.

This clone has more than one count but fewer than ten. V gene TRBV27 combines with J gene TRBJ2-3, with D maybe TRBD2 (5 bases). V lost 3 bases, J lost 3 bases, and 13 bases lay in between. CDR1 and CDR2 from the germline V gene are MNHEY and SMNVEV (reference sequence). This CDR3 has 15 amino acids. The DNA for the CDR3 is TGTGCCAGCAGTTTTGCCGGGATGAGGACAGATACGCAGTATTTT. It translates to CASSFAGMRTDTQYF.

The genes are TRBV9 and TRBJ1-4; tentatively, D is TRBD1 (6 bases). The V end lost 3 bases, the J end lost 5 bases, and 14 bases lay between the germline ends. CDR3 length equals 15 residues. Germline CDR1 SGDLS, CDR2 YYNGEE. CDR3 protein: CASSAAQGGNEKLFF. The CDR3 nucleotides are TGTGCCAGCAGCGCAGCACAGGGAGGGAATGAAAAACTGTTTTTT.

This clone was observed once. V gene TRBV25-1 combines with J gene TRBJ2-1, with 9 bases that match TRBD2. CDR1 and CDR2 (germline): MGHDK, SYGVNS. The CDR3 runs to 16 residues. The V segment lost 7 bases and the J segment 7 bases; nucleotides outside the gene matches: 14. In DNA, the CDR3 is TGTGCCAGCATGAGAGGTGGGAGCGGGGGGCTGAATGAGCAGTTCTTC. Its translation: CASMRGGSGGLNEQFF.

The rearrangement links TRBV6-1 to TRBJ1-5; 7 bases fit TRBD1. Looked up from germline, CDR1 is MNHNS and CDR2 is SASEGT. Trimming removed 3 bases from V and 5 bases from J; junction bases left unmatched: 10. This CDR3 is built from 16 residues. DNA of the CDR3: TGTGCCAGCAGTGACTTAGACAGGGAAAGGCATCAGCCCCAGCATTTT. Amino acids: CASSDLDRERHQPQHF.

The chain links TRBV5-1 to TRBJ2-7, with D possibly being TRBD2 (5 bases). CDR1 is SGHRS, CDR2 YFSETQ, per germline. CDR3 length: 11 amino acids. The ends were cut back, 4 bases at V and 6 bases at J, with 8 bases in the middle. The CDR3 region has the DNA TGCGCCAGCAGCGAGGGTCCCGAGCAGTACTTC. Its translation is CASSEGPEQYF.

This clone was picked up one time. The gene calls are TRBV18 and TRBJ2-1; 7 bases are shared with TRBD2. The CDR3 runs 14 residues. V lost 2 bases, J lost 3 bases, and 1 base stayed unmatched. Germline-derived CDR1 and CDR2 are KGHSH and LQKENI. The CDR3 sequence: CASSPAGVYNEQFF. The CDR3, as DNA: TGTGCCAGCTCACCAGCGGGGGTCTACAATGAGCAGTTCTTC.

The chain combines TRBV19 with TRBJ1-1, with D hard to call. There are 15 residues in the CDR3. In germline, CDR1 is LNHDA, CDR2 SQIVND (reference sequence). Trimming left V 3 bases short and J 0 bases short, with 11 bases between. The CDR3 bases are TGTGCCAGTAGTATGATGGCCACCATGAACACTGAAGCTTTCTTT. It yields the protein CASSMMATMNTEAFF.

V is TRBV7-6 and J is TRBJ2-1, with TRBD2 identical over 7 bases. With V trimmed by 0 bases and J by 3 bases, 5 bases remained unmatched. From germline, CDR1 is SGHVS and CDR2 FNYEAQ. CDR3 length: 16 residues. CDR3 in amino acids: CASSLAPAGYYNEQFF. CDR3 sequence (DNA): TGTGCCAGCAGCTTAGCGCCAGCGGGGTACTACAATGAGCAGTTCTTC.

As DNA, the CDR3 is TGCGCCAGCAGTGCAGGGACTAGCGTAAACAATGAGCAGTTCTTC. Translated, it gives CASSAGTSVNNEQFF. The V and J genes are TRBV10-2 and TRBJ2-1; 10 bases are a match to TRBD2. This CDR3 spans 15 amino acids. CDR1 and CDR2 (germline): WSHSY, SAAADI. After removal of 4 bases from V and 5 bases from J, the junction contained 5 bases not matched to a gene.

The rearrangement links TRBV19 to TRBJ2-7; D call uncertain. The CDR3 has 17 residues. Germline CDR1 is LNHDA and CDR2 is SQIVND (reference sequence). V was shortened by 0 bases and J by 0 bases, with 15 bases between the two germline ends. The CDR3 spells CASSIDGQATYSYEQYF. CDR3 bases: TGTGCCAGTAGTATAGATGGGCAGGCAACCTACTCCTACGAGCAGTACTTC.